The 23 T cell receptor beta chains below come from one sample, sequenced in a study of spatial heterogeneity in lung cancer. TCRdb itself ran the 5' RACE reads through MiXCR, one entry per CDR3 protein. The sample has under 20,000 distinct CDR3 sequences; under 8% are singletons. For these TCRs, the target antigens are not known. The time point: sample taken at primary tumor resection. Study-wide points: How many expanded intratumoral alpha and beta TCRs were present tracked the tumor mutation count, which was a count of nonsynonymous mutations.

The source material was lung tumor tissue, sampled at surgery. Every receptor here comes from a male donor with early-stage non-small cell lung cancer.

This clonotype was counted many times. Because this beta chain is a stray read in a library intended to capture alpha chains, its abundance should not be given much weight. This chain connects TRBV28 to TRBJ2-1; 9 nucleotides match TRBD2. The germline CDR1 and CDR2 sequences are MDHEN and SYDVKM. This CDR3 contains 14 residues. Trimming cost V 3 bases and J 12 bases; bases outside gene matches: 9. The CDR3 loop is CASSLSSGGFLQFF. The CDR3 DNA follows: TGTGCCAGCAGTTTGAGTAGCGGGGGATTTCTGCAGTTCTTC. The full variable domain, completed using reference TRBV28 and TRBJ2-1, is DVKVTQSSRYLVKRTGEKVFLECVQDMDHENMFWYRQDPGLGLRLIYFSYDVKMKEKGDIPEGYSVSREKKERFSLILESASTNQTSMYLCASSLSSGGFLQFFGPGTRLTVL.

This clonotype showed up many times. This beta chain slipped into a library made for alpha chains as a stray read, so its size is not meaningful. This chain links TRBV12-3 or TRBV12-4 with TRBJ1-5; 7 bases line up with TRBD1. This CDR3 spans 18 amino acids. V was clipped by 6 bases and J by 2 bases; unmatched bases: 16. CDR3 loop: CASSPPLGGQGGNQPQHF. As DNA, the CDR3 is TGTGCCAGCAGCCCCCCGCTGGGGGGGCAGGGGGGCAATCAGCCCCAGCATTTT.

This clonotype was seen many times. This beta chain is an off-target read within a library intended for alpha chains, so its frequency means little. V gene TRBV27 combines with J gene TRBJ2-1, with D possibly being TRBD1 (5 bases). Germline assignment: CDR1 MNHEY and CDR2 SMNVEV (reference sequence). This CDR3 spans 14 amino acids. Trimming cost V 2 bases and J 4 bases, with 9 bases left between them. The CDR3 bases are TGTGCCAGCAGTTTACAGGGTGGGTACAATGAGCAGTTCTTC. Translation: CASSLQGGYNEQFF.

This clonotype was seen many times. For a library built for alpha chains, this beta chain is a stray read; little rests on its size. The chain couples TRBV6-2 or TRBV6-3 to TRBJ1-5, with a weak D call TRBD1 (5 bases). This CDR3 has 14 residues. With 6 bases removed from V and 4 bases from J, the gap between germline ends came to 13 bases. Germline CDR1 MNHEY, CDR2 SVGEGT. The CDR3 DNA reads as TGTGCCAGCAGACCCGACAGCATGAATCAGCCCCAGCATTTT. Translated, it gives CASRPDSMNQPQHF.

This clonotype was observed at least ten times. This beta chain is a stray sequence in a library constructed for alpha chains; its clone size is not meaningful. CDR3 amino acids: CASSYSRGSQPQHF. The CDR3 DNA is TGTGCCAGCAGTTACTCAAGGGGTTCTCAGCCCCAGCATTTT. This rearrangement joins TRBV6-5 to TRBJ1-5, with D perhaps TRBD1 (5 bases). Deletions cut 0 bases from V and 6 bases from J, with 9 bases between. Germline V gene data show CDR1 as MNHEY and CDR2 as SVGAGI. The CDR3 spans 14 residues.

This clonotype came up a few times. Little can be read into the size of this beta chain, an off-target read in a library designed for alpha chains. The V gene is TRBV2, the J gene TRBJ1-2, with D hard to call. The germline V and J ends were trimmed by 6 bases and 4 bases, with 15 bases remaining between them. This CDR3 region has 14 residues. Germline V gene sequence: CDR1 SNHLY, CDR2 FYNNEI. The CDR3 is CASSETTVLYGYTF. CDR3 DNA sequence: TGTGCCAGCAGCGAAACCACAGTGCTCTATGGCTACACCTTC.

In this sample, this clonotype is large. Being off target in a library aimed at alpha chains, this beta chain has a size of little meaning. This chain joins TRBV7-2 and TRBJ2-3; perhaps TRBD2 as D (6 bases). The length of the CDR3 is 18 residues. Trimming removed 0 bases at V and 2 bases at J, with 18 bases between. In germline, CDR1 is SGHTA, CDR2 FQGNSA. CDR3 amino acids: CASSLARSGRGITDTQYF. CDR3 bases: TGTGCCAGCAGCTTAGCGAGAAGCGGACGGGGGATCACAGATACGCAGTATTTT.

As concerns this clonotype: A library prepared for alpha chains yielded this beta chain as an off-target read; its size is of little meaning. The V gene is TRBV20-1, the J gene TRBJ2-1; possible D gene TRBD2, 6 bases. The CDR3 sequence is 13 residues long. Trimming removed 1 base from V and 5 bases from J, with 9 bases in between. Germline CDR1 DFQATT, CDR2 SNEGSKA (reference sequence). The chain's CDR3 is CSARGTSNNEQFF. DNA of the CDR3: TGCAGTGCTAGAGGCACTAGCAACAATGAGCAGTTCTTC.

This clonotype was seen at least ten times. Little can be read into the size of this beta chain, an off-target read in a library designed for alpha chains. V and J are TRBV29-1 and TRBJ1-5, with D hard to call. Germline V gene lookup returns CDR1 SQVTM and CDR2 ANQGSEA. V lost 6 bases and J 6 bases, leaving 18 bases between the germline ends. This CDR3 contains 14 residues. The CDR3 sequence: CSVGGISQGQPQHF. The CDR3 region has the DNA TGCAGCGTGGGAGGGATCTCCCAAGGTCAGCCCCAGCATTTT.

This clonotype was recorded many times. This beta chain lies outside the target of a library built for alpha chains; its clone size means little. The chain employs TRBV4-1 and TRBJ2-5; 8 bases are a match to TRBD2. The CDR3 spans 17 residues. In germline, CDR1 is MGHRA, CDR2 YSYEKL. Trimming took 0 bases from V and 0 from J; bases not matched to a gene: 6. CDR3 in amino acids: CASSQDVLAAYQETQYF. CDR3 nucleotide sequence: TGCGCCAGCAGCCAAGATGTACTAGCGGCTTACCAAGAGACCCAGTACTTC.

Comment on this clonotype: Within a library made for alpha chains, this beta chain is off target, and its count is uninformative. The chain is built from TRBV27 and TRBJ1-2, with TRBD1 as a possible D gene (5 bases). The V and J ends lost 2 bases and 4 bases respectively, with 11 bases between them. The CDR3 covers 14 residues. Germline V lookup: CDR1 MNHEY, CDR2 SMNVEV (reference sequence). Here the CDR3 reads CASSLRDRAYGYTF. The CDR3 nucleotides read TGTGCCAGCAGTTTACGGGACCGAGCCTATGGCTACACCTTC.

This clonotype was counted ten times or more. A library prepared for alpha chains yielded this beta chain as an off-target read; its size is of little meaning. This chain connects TRBV20-1 to TRBJ2-7, with D possibly being TRBD1 (6 bases). Deletions cut 5 bases from V and 6 bases from J, with 14 bases between. The germline V gene has CDR1 DFQATT and CDR2 SNEGSKA (reference sequence). The CDR3 has 12 residues. The CDR3, as DNA: TGCAGTGCTGTCAGGGGTGTCCTCGAGCAGTACTTC. Its translation: CSAVRGVLEQYF.

This clonotype was counted ten times or more. This beta chain is off target for a library built for alpha chains, so its abundance means little. The chain couples TRBV2 to TRBJ2-3; D perhaps matches TRBD1 (6 bases). Trimming took 0 bases from V and 2 from J, leaving 12 bases between them. The germline V gene has CDR1 SNHLY and CDR2 FYNNEI. The CDR3 runs to 16 residues. CDR3 in amino acids: CASSEAVTGFTDTQYF. The CDR3 nucleotides are TGTGCCAGCAGTGAAGCCGTGACAGGATTCACAGATACGCAGTATTTT.

In this sample, this clonotype turned up many times. Because this beta chain is a stray read in a library intended to capture alpha chains, its abundance should not be given much weight. The chain is built from TRBV4-2 and TRBJ2-7; D possibly corresponds to TRBD1 (6 bases). CDR1 and CDR2 (germline): LGHNA, YNFKEQ. Trimming stripped 2 bases from V and 1 base from J, with 15 bases between. The CDR3 is 16 amino acids. The CDR3 reads CASSQTLAGVSYEQYF. CDR3 DNA: TGTGCCAGCAGCCAAACCCTGGCAGGGGTGTCCTACGAGCAGTACTTC.

This clonotype was seen at least ten times. This beta chain represents an off-target read in a library built for alpha chains; its size is of limited meaning. The chain joins TRBV7-2 to TRBJ2-2; 9 bases fit TRBD1. V shed 1 base, J shed 7 bases, and the junction held 10 bases outside the gene matches. The CDR3 totals 17 residues. Germline lookup yields CDR1 SGHTA and CDR2 FQGNSA. CDR3 amino acids: CASSLVLGQGLVGELFF. DNA for the CDR3: TGTGCCAGCAGCTTAGTCCTCGGACAGGGGTTGGTCGGGGAGCTGTTTTTT.

Details on this clonotype: This may come from a read error, since a much larger clone is one base off. Being off target in a library aimed at alpha chains, this beta chain has a size of little meaning. In DNA form, the CDR3 reads TGTGCCAGCAGGGTAGGAGTGGGAGAGTCCCAGTACTTC. This gives the protein CASRVGVGESQYF. The chain carries TRBV12-3 or TRBV12-4 and TRBJ2-5, with a possible D match to TRBD2 (5 bases). The CDR3 length is 13 residues.

This clonotype was found many times. A library prepared for alpha chains yielded this beta chain as an off-target read; its size is of little meaning. The genes are TRBV7-8 and TRBJ1-5; 7 bases fit TRBD1. CDR1 and CDR2 from the germline V gene are SGHVS and FQNEAQ. Trimming removed 3 bases from V and 4 bases from J; junction bases left unmatched: 9. The CDR3 runs 16 residues. CDR3 nucleotide sequence: TGTGCCAGCAGCTTGTCGACAGGGAGAAGTAATCAGCCCCAGCATTTT. Protein product: CASSLSTGRSNQPQHF.

This clonotype was recorded many times. This beta chain turned up in a library designed for alpha chains; as an off-target read, its abundance says little. The chain joins TRBV7-9 to TRBJ1-1; D is ambiguous. CDR3 size: 14 residues. Per germline, CDR1 SEHNR and CDR2 FQNEAQ (reference sequence). V lost 1 base, J lost 5 bases, and 11 bases lay in between. The CDR3, as DNA: TGTGCCAGCAGCTTAGATGCTGCAGGTACTGAAGCTTTCTTT. It translates to CASSLDAAGTEAFF.

By share of the sample, this clonotype is medium-sized. This beta chain is a stray read from a library made for alpha chains; its abundance is not meaningful. The V and J genes are TRBV7-6 and TRBJ1-6, with 9 nucleotides matching TRBD1. This CDR3 comprises 16 residues. CDR1 SGHVS and CDR2 FNYEAQ come from the germline V gene. After removal of 1 base from V and 5 bases from J, the junction contained 3 bases not matched to a gene. The DNA for the CDR3 is TGTGCCAGCAGCTTAGGGACAGGGGCGAATAATTCACCCCTCCACTTT. It codes for CASSLGTGANNSPLHF.

At least ten counts were recorded for this clonotype. Because this beta chain is a stray read in a library intended to capture alpha chains, its abundance should not be given much weight. J is TRBJ1-1 and V is TRBV18, with D possibly matching TRBD1 (6 bases). Germline CDR1 is KGHSH and CDR2 is LQKENI. V was trimmed by 4 bases and J by 1 base, leaving 10 bases between them. CDR3 length: 14 amino acids. CDR3 in DNA: TGTGCCAGCTCACTCTGGGGGGCGAACACTGAAGCTTTCTTT. Protein sequence: CASSLWGANTEAFF.

About this clonotype itself: In a library made to pick up alpha chains, this beta chain is a stray read with a size that means little. The chain carries TRBV5-1 and TRBJ2-4; D may be TRBD1 or TRBD2 (5 bases each). The V gene's germline CDR1 is SGHRS and CDR2 YFSETQ. V shed 3 bases and J shed 7 bases, with 14 bases lying between them. This CDR3 is built from 14 residues. The CDR3, as DNA: TGCGCCAGCAGCTCGGGGCTTCAGTCCAACATTCAGTACTTC. Its translation: CASSSGLQSNIQYF.

This clonotype was seen ten or more times. With the library built for alpha chains, this beta chain is off target and its frequency is not meaningful. The chain joins TRBV28 to TRBJ1-2; D not certain. V was trimmed by 3 bases and J by 4 bases, leaving 27 bases between them. The CDR3 is 19 residues long. Germline CDR1 MDHEN, CDR2 SYDVKM. The DNA of the CDR3 is TGTGCCAGCAGTTTCTCCCAAGCCACCCCCTGGATCGGAGGCTATGGCTACACCTTC. It is translated as CASSFSQATPWIGGYGYTF.

In the case of this clonotype: Since it is a stray read in a library aimed at alpha chains, this beta chain has a size that is not meaningful. As DNA, the CDR3 is TGTGCCAGCAGTTTGACTAGCGGGAGGGCCAAAAATGAGCAGTTCTTC. This encodes CASSLTSGRAKNEQFF. The V gene is TRBV6-5, the J gene TRBJ2-1; 14 bases are shared with TRBD2. Germline V gene sequence: CDR1 MNHEY, CDR2 SVGAGI. Losses at the gene ends were 4 bases for V and 7 bases for J; bases not matched to a gene: 6. This CDR3 is 16 amino acids long.